Sequencing of this T cell receptor beta chain was carried out in a study of blood T cell repertoires in COVID-19. Study-wide background: Samples came from the United States, Italy and Spain, spanning acute and convalescent COVID-19. Sources were T cells, B-cell-depleted T cells, or PBMCs; the material itself was cDNA or gDNA.

In the study's own analysis: Amplification of reference gene primers provided the estimated nucleated cell counts. Only in-frame clones appear in the TCRdb table, and some are missing; sequencing was by immunoSEQ multiplex PCR. V and J calls and clone size follow that table, whereas D and trimming were derived from the DNA. The sample lists 200,000 to 300,000 clones, approximately 90% seen once, with over 4% in the top ten. Germline CDR1 is LGHNA and CDR2 is YNFKEQ. Trimming shortened V by 4 bases and J by 6 bases, and 15 bases separated the two germline ends. This CDR3 contains 14 residues. The sequencing sample was made of peripheral blood. The TCR sequence derives from a man aged 55 to 69 who had recovered from COVID-19. The chain recombines TRBV4-2 with TRBJ1-1; D is perhaps TRBD1 (5 bases). The CDR3 coding sequence is TGTGCCAGCAGCCTCGGGGGAGGGGTGGCTGAAGCTTTCTTT. Translation gives CASSLGGGVAEAFF.